The next 12 T cell receptor beta chains were all read from a single sample in a study of response to subunit inactivated influenza vaccine. TCRdb reprocessed the RT-PCR reads with MiXCR, giving one entry per CDR3 protein. This sample yields about half a million distinct CDR3 sequences, of which roughly 11% are seen a single time; 10% to 15% belongs to the top ten. Sequenced material: PBMCs from blood, taken 40 to 50 days after vaccination. Source of these receptors: a man in his forties or fifties who received an inactivated influenza vaccine.

The chain combines TRBV7-9 with TRBJ2-7; 9 bases map to TRBD2. Losses at the gene ends were 10 bases for V and 5 bases for J; bases not matched to a gene: 6. Per the germline V gene, CDR1 is SEHNR and CDR2 is FQNEAQ (reference sequence). The CDR3 spans 12 residues. The chain's CDR3 is CATTGGGDEQYF. CDR3 sequence (DNA): TGTGCCACGACCGGCGGGGGGGACGAGCAGTACTTC.

CDR3 DNA sequence: TGCAGCGTGGGGGGCCTTACAGATGAGCAGTTCTTC. This translates into CSVGGLTDEQFF. The chain couples TRBV29-1 to TRBJ2-1; D assignment may be TRBD1 or TRBD2 (6 bases each). The germline CDR1 and CDR2 sequences are SQVTM and ANQGSEA. The CDR3 contains 12 residues. With 6 bases removed from V and 8 bases from J, the gap between germline ends came to 14 bases.

This clonotype was seen repeatedly, ten times or more. Germline is not matched at one junction end, which may reflect a read error. The chain employs TRBV7-2 and TRBJ2-1, with 14 bases identical to TRBD2. CDR1 is SGHTA and CDR2 is FQGNSA in the germline V gene. The length of the CDR3 is 15 residues. DNA for the CDR3: TGTGCCAGCATCCGAGAAGGGACTAGCGGGAGTTTTAGGATCTTC. Residues: CASIREGTSGSFRIF.

V and J are TRBV9 and TRBJ2-2, with 9 positions matching TRBD2. The ends lost 4 bases at V and 5 bases at J; junction bases unmatched: 12. This CDR3 has 17 amino acids. Germline V CDR1 and CDR2: SGDLS, YYNGEE. In DNA, the CDR3 is TGTGCCAGCAGCTTTAGCGGGAGTCTTCGGTGGACCGGGGAGCTGTTTTTT. Its protein is CASSFSGSLRWTGELFF.

This clonotype was detected a few times. The V gene is TRBV7-9, the J gene TRBJ2-5; D is ambiguous. The CDR3 is 14 amino acids. CDR1 and CDR2 (germline): SEHNR, FQNEAQ (reference sequence). Deletions cut 1 base from V and 5 bases from J, with 11 bases between. The CDR3 DNA follows: TGTGCCAGCAGCTTAGATCTCGACGGGGAGACCCAGTACTTC. Protein: CASSLDLDGETQYF.

This clonotype came up a few times. The rearrangement uses TRBV7-2 and TRBJ1-2; D ambiguous. The CDR3 is 15 residues long. Germline V gene sequence: CDR1 SGHTA, CDR2 FQGNSA. Trimming took 5 bases from V and 4 from J, leaving 17 bases between them. DNA of the CDR3: TGTGCCAGCAGCGAAAGAGACGGACCGCCCTATGGCTACACCTTC. Amino acids: CASSERDGPPYGYTF.

This clonotype was detected a few times. This chain links TRBV4-1 with TRBJ2-7; D is unresolved. The V gene's germline CDR1 is MGHRA and CDR2 YSYEKL. This CDR3 is built from 13 residues. V was pared by 3 bases and J by 5 bases, with 11 bases between. For the CDR3, the DNA is TGCGCCAGCAGCCATCCGAGAGCAAACGAGCAGTACTTC. This sequence encodes CASSHPRANEQYF.

This clonotype came up many times. V is TRBV7-2 and J is TRBJ1-5; 8 positions match TRBD1. Looked up from germline, CDR1 is SGHTA and CDR2 is FQGNSA. Germline trimming cut 1 base from V and 5 bases from J; bases unmatched to any gene: 4. The CDR3 loop spans 15 amino acids. CDR3 nucleotides: TGTGCCAGCAGCTTAGGGACAGGGCTCCATCAGCCCCAGCATTTT. Protein product: CASSLGTGLHQPQHF.

This clonotype was seen at least ten times. The chain couples TRBV4-2 to TRBJ2-7, with D possibly being TRBD2 (6 bases). Germline CDR1 is LGHNA and CDR2 is YNFKEQ. The V end was cut by 4 bases, the J end by 5 bases, with 12 bases between. The CDR3 is 13 residues long. CDR3 protein: CASSPRRGDEQYF. In DNA, the CDR3 is TGTGCCAGCAGCCCACGGCGGGGTGACGAGCAGTACTTC.

The rearrangement joins TRBV28 to TRBJ2-3; D might be TRBD2 (6 bases). The germline V gene encodes CDR1 MDHEN and CDR2 SYDVKM. The V end lost 5 bases, the J end lost 1 base, and 16 bases lay between the germline ends. This CDR3 comprises 16 residues. The CDR3 protein is CASSPTRGLGTDTQYF. In DNA, the CDR3 is TGTGCCAGCAGTCCAACACGGGGGTTGGGCACAGATACGCAGTATTTT. Complete variable domain (other parts from reference TRBV28 and TRBJ2-3): DVKVTQSSRYLVKRTGEKVFLECVQDMDHENMFWYRQDPGLGLRLIYFSYDVKMKEKGDIPEGYSVSREKKERFSLILESASTNQTSMYLCASSPTRGLGTDTQYFGPGTRLTVL.

This clonotype was recorded a few times. This chain joins TRBV3-1 and TRBJ1-1; D is ambiguous. Trimming removed 4 bases from V and 6 bases from J, with 12 bases in between. CDR1 is LGHDT and CDR2 is YNNKEL in the germline V gene (reference sequence). This CDR3 has 13 residues. DNA of the CDR3: TGTGCCAGCAGCCCTTCGACCGGGGCTGAAGCTTTCTTT. It translates to CASSPSTGAEAFF.

This chain connects TRBV6-2 or TRBV6-3 to TRBJ2-2; no firm D call. The CDR3 totals 17 residues. The germline gives CDR1 MNHEY, CDR2 SVGEGT. The V end lost 7 bases, the J end lost 1 base, and 19 bases lay between the germline ends. The DNA for the CDR3 is TGTGCCAGCACTCCCCCTCCCGGCGACGGGAACACCGGGGAGCTGTTTTTT. It specifies CASTPPPGDGNTGELFF.